A selection of T cell receptor beta chains follows, all from one sample in a study of blood T cell repertoires in COVID-19. Measured with immunoSEQ multiplex PCR; TCRdb has only the in-frame clones, and not every one. This table holds 340,000 or so clones, 65% to 90% found once. Specimen: PBMCs or T cells enriched from blood (not recorded which). These receptor sequences come from a woman in her 40s with acute COVID-19. CDR3s include the opening cysteine and the closing phenylalanine or tryptophan.

J | V | CDR3
TRBJ2-3 | TRBV21-1 | CASSPRLAGGPDTQYF
TRBJ1-3 | TRBV18 | CASSPSQSRTGNTIYF
TRBJ1-1 | TRBV5-1 | CASSLGQGVTEAFF
TRBJ1-4 | TRBV5-1 | CASSLWGQGNEKLFF
TRBJ2-7 | TRBV21-1 | CASSNHGSARSYEQYF
TRBJ1-2 | TRBV28 | CASSFGGSAVYGYTF
TRBJ1-1 | TRBV9 | CASSLTPLLSNTEAFF
TRBJ2-3 | TRBV24-1 | CATSDSLTGADTQYF
TRBJ2-7 | TRBV5-6 | CASGRTGRNYEQYF
TRBJ1-1 | TRBV19 | CASTPTEVSNTEAFF
TRBJ2-7 | TRBV19 | CASSFSSGAYEQYF
TRBJ1-6 | TRBV5-6 | CASSETGGALNSPLHF
TRBJ2-3 | TRBV4-1 | CASSQEGGLAGAPPDTQYF
TRBJ1-2 | TRBV28 | CASSLIGSGETGTF
TRBJ2-7 | TRBV18 | CASSSGTSGYEQYF
TRBJ1-6 | TRBV7-8 | CASSLAEIGGSPLHF